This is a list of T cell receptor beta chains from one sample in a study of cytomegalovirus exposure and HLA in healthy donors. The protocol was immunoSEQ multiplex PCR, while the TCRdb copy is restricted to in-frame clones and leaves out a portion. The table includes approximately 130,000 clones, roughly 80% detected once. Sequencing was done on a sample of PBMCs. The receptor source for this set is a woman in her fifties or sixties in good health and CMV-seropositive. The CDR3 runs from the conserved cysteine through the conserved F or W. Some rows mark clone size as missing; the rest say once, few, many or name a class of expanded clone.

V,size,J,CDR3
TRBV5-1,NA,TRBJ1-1,CASSLYSTNTEAFF
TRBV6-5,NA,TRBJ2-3,CASSYALAGKDTQYF
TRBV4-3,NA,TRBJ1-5,CASSRTRGGQPQHF
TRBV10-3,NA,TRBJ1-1,CAISDWSGRGETLGAFF
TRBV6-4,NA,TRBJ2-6,CASSPGSAGANVLTF
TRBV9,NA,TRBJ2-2,CASSARTGFGELFF
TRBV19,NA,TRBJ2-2,CASRGTRGGQNTGELFF
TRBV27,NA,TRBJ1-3,CASGRSGGLSGNTIYF
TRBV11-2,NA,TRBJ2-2,CASRLQVANTGELFF
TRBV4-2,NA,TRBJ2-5,CASSQGTSGWETQYF
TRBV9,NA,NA,CASSVQREPYEQYF
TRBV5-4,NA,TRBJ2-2,CASSPGGPATGELFF
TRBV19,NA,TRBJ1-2,CASSRLGQGGNYGYTF
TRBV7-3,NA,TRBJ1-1,CASSLTPGNTEAFF
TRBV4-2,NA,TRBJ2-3,CASSPLVASGSPDTQYF
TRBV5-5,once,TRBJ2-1,CASSLSWTSGSHEQFF
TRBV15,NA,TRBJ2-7,CATSRGLAESSYEQYF
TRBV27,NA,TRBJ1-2,CASSLNPDTLDYGYTF
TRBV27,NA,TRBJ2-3,CASKLAGSGDTQYF
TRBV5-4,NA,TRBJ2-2,CASSTRQLNTGELFF
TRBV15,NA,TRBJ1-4,CATSRRQGAKEKLFF
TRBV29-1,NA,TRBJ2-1,CSVEEGGVGYNEQFF